Detailed here is one TCR beta chain. These data are taken from a study of blood T cell repertoires in COVID-19. Clones were sequenced by immunoSEQ multiplex PCR, and TCRdb holds only the in-frame ones, with some missing. The table has about 320,000 clones, about 85% seen once. The germline V gene has CDR1 DFQATT and CDR2 SNEGSKA (reference sequence). The CDR3 runs 13 residues. V lost 3 bases to trimming and J lost 4 bases; unmatched junction nucleotides: 2. The participants were between 18 and 89 years old and came from under 25 US areas. V is TRBV20-1 and J is TRBJ2-3, with 9 nucleotides matching TRBD1. The TCR originated in a woman aged 30 to 39 who had been exposed to COVID-19. Sequenced input: PBMCs or T cells enriched from blood (not recorded which). DNA for the CDR3: TGCAGTGCTAGTACAGGGGGCGCAGATACGCAGTATTTT. It is translated as CSASTGGADTQYF.